The 5 T cell receptor beta chains below come from one sample, sequenced in a study of T cell responses to AZD1222 COVID-19 vaccine. Using immunoSEQ multiplex PCR, the repertoire was profiled, and TCRdb retains in-frame clones only, with some absent. Of 140,000 to 150,000 clones detected, about 89% appear once; the ten largest clones hold 7.5% to 9.5%. This specimen consisted of peripheral blood, obtained 28 days after the second dose of the MenACWY control vaccine. The receptors here all came from an adult who received the MenACWY meningococcal vaccine as a control.

The chain couples TRBV24-1 to TRBJ2-5; D is possibly TRBD1 (5 bases). Trimming cost V 5 bases and J 13 bases, with 16 bases left between them. The germline V gene has CDR1 KGHDR and CDR2 SFDVKD. This CDR3 is built from 12 residues. This CDR3 is CATSGWQGPWYF. The CDR3 DNA sequence: TGTGCCACCAGTGGGTGGCAGGGTCCGTGGTACTTC.

This chain joins TRBV5-1 and TRBJ2-7; 10 bases agree with TRBD2. Germline V lookup: CDR1 SGHRS, CDR2 YFSETQ. This CDR3 has 17 residues. V lost 4 bases to trimming and J lost 2 bases; unmatched junction nucleotides: 12. The CDR3 here is CASSPGGRSGRAYEQYF. CDR3 sequence (DNA): TGCGCCAGCAGCCCTGGAGGGCGCAGCGGGAGGGCCTACGAGCAGTACTTC.

In this sample, this clone turned up once. The chain recombines TRBV24-1 with TRBJ1-1, with D possibly TRBD1 on 6 matching bases. Germline CDR1 and CDR2: KGHDR and SFDVKD. V lost 2 bases to trimming and J lost 3 bases, with 12 bases between them. This CDR3 is built from 15 residues. CDR3 bases: TGTGCCACCAGTGATTCAGGGGTGGGGGACACTGAAGCTTTCTTT. This codes for CATSDSGVGDTEAFF.

The V call is TRBV6-5, the J call TRBJ2-5, with 11 bases identical to TRBD1. CDR3 length: 15 amino acids. Germline assignment: CDR1 MNHEY and CDR2 SVGAGI. With V trimmed by 0 bases and J by 5 bases, 2 bases remained unmatched. CDR3 sequence (DNA): TGTGCCAGCAGTTACTCGGGACAGGGGGGGGAGACCCAGTACTTC. It is translated as CASSYSGQGGETQYF.

The V call is TRBV10-1, the J call TRBJ2-1; no clear D. CDR3 size: 15 residues. The V gene lost 7 bases and the J gene lost 5 bases, with 18 bases spanning the gap. CDR1 and CDR2 from the germline V gene are WNHNN and SYGVQD (reference sequence). The CDR3 coding sequence is TGCGCCAGCATTCCCCACCCCACGGGCCACAATGAGCAGTTCTTC. Translation: CASIPHPTGHNEQFF.